Listed here is a single TCR beta chain. Its cognate antigen is unknown. This specimen comes from a study of T cell responses to AZD1222 COVID-19 vaccine. General study points: There were mostly white British donors and more females than males, and clonal diversity was possibly underestimated.

The CDR3 is 15 amino acids. Germline V lookup: CDR1 MDHEN, CDR2 SYDVKM. V lost 7 bases and J lost 9; bases outside the gene matches: 9. The data were produced by immunoSEQ multiplex PCR, yet TCRdb's version contains in-frame clones alone and is incomplete. The sample lists fewer than 130,000 clones, 70% to 90% seen once, with 15% in the top ten. The chain joins TRBV28 to TRBJ1-6, with 10 bases aligning to TRBD1. This TCR came from an adult who received the AZD1222 COVID-19 vaccine. Sequencing was performed on peripheral blood, taken 28 days after the second AZD1222 dose. CDR3 protein: CASMTGQGDGSPLHF. DNA for the CDR3: TGTGCCAGCATGACTGGACAGGGGGATGGTTCACCCCTCCACTTT.